The clone carrying this T cell receptor beta chain appeared a single time. This entry comes from a study of T cell changes during pregnancy in multiple sclerosis. The germline V gene encodes CDR1 MNHEY and CDR2 SVGAGI. CDR3 length equals 15 residues. Trimming took 2 bases from V and 0 from J; bases not matched to a gene: 1. The repertoire was sequenced with immunoSEQ multiplex PCR; TCRdb's copy has only in-frame clones and lacks some. The sample yields 130,000 or so clones, roughly 92% seen once. The TCR originated in a female donor with multiple sclerosis, enrolled in a pregnancy study. This chain connects TRBV6-5 to TRBJ2-1, with TRBD2 identical over 7 bases. The sample consisted of peripheral blood, taken before pregnancy. CDR3 coding DNA: TGTGCCAGCAGTTACGGGGGGGGCTCCTACAATGAGCAGTTCTTC. Its translation: CASSYGGGSYNEQFF.